This T cell receptor beta chain was identified in a study of PD-1 blockade in classical Hodgkin lymphoma (dated by TCRdb to the early 2020s). Notes on the research overall: The study used CyTOF and TCR beta sequencing to define a peripheral blood immune signature of response to PD-1 blockade in classical Hodgkin lymphoma. Beyond this particular receptor, the publication reports: The study was limited to a single clinical trial cohort, and causes of repertoire differences, possibly disease activity or prior therapy, remained undefined. Baseline TCR diversity was reported to be lower in newly diagnosed patients than in healthy donors and to be lower still in relapsed/refractory patients.

This clone was found once. The target of this receptor is not known. No quality values exist for individual bases; no much larger clone is one base distant. In the paper's terms, the time point label means: newly diagnosed, previously untreated cHL patient sample. Using a Miltenyi CD4+ T cell isolation kit, CD4+ T cells were purified from thawed PBMCs through magnetic negative selection. PBMCs from patients with newly diagnosed, previously untreated classical Hodgkin lymphoma were sequenced as a comparison group for the relapsed/refractory trial patients. After peripheral blood was drawn into 8 mL Vacutainer Cell Preparation Tubes, PBMCs were isolated by centrifugation and then cryopreserved. Purified CD4+ and CD8+ fractions were prepared only for cases in which an additional PBMC sample was available. Magnetically labelled cells were depleted on LS columns in a quadroMACS separator, and the flow-through was collected as the purified fraction.

The Qiagen DNeasy kit was used to extract genomic DNA both from unsorted PBMCs and from the negatively selected CD4+ and CD8+ fractions. Using primers that anneal to V and J segments, immunoSEQ multiplex PCR amplified the TCR beta CDR3 regions. Amplification bias was minimized using a synthetic immune receptor repertoire, and residual bias was removed computationally after sequencing. The study's processing was this. Custom Python scripts were used to quantify repertoire diversity as the Shannon entropy index. Unsorted, CD4+ and CD8+ repertoires were analyzed separately, except in combined analyses where CD4+ and CD8+ sequences were merged in silico. As stored in TCRdb, this immuneACCESS dataset retains in-frame rearrangements with V and J assigned. A fraction of the clones does not appear; measured against another copy, unresolved V genes explain less than half of the discrepancy, and the remainder lacks a known reason. The D gene and trimming were derived from the DNA, and the V and J assignments and clone size from that table. In all, the sample holds under 20,000 clones, and about four fifths of those were seen once. The ten top clones hold under 1.5% of the sample.

V was cut back by 0 bases and J by 8 bases, leaving a gap of 32 bases between them. The germline V gene sets CDR1 to ENHRY and CDR2 to SYGVKD. The CDR3, cysteine through phenylalanine, is 21 amino acids long. Only CDR3 DNA remains: 63 bases, in frame from the first base. The source material was CD4+ T cells from blood. The sequence joins TRBV10-3 to TRBJ2-1; the D gene is possibly TRBD2, with 10 bases matching. The TCR comes from a human donor with classical Hodgkin lymphoma. The CDR3 protein is CAISESIGTGIRSGTSDEQFF. The DNA sequence follows: TGTGCCATCAGTGAGTCGATCGGGACAGGGATCCGGAGCGGGACTAGCGATGAGCAGTTCTTC.